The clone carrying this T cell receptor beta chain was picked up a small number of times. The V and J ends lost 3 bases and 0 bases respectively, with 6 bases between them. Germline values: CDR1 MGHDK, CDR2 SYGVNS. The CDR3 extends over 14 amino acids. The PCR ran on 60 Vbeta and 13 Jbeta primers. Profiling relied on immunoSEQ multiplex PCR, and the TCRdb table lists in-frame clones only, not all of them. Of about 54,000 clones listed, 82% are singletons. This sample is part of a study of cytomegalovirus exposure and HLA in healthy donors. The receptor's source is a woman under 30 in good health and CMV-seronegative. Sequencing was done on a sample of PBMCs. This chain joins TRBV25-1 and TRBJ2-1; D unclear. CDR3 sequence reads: CASSDGVSYNEQFF. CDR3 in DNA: TGTGCCAGCAGTGACGGAGTCTCCTACAATGAGCAGTTCTTC.